Listed below are T cell receptor beta chains from one sample, sequenced in a study of T cells in Graves' hyperthyroidism and ophthalmopathy. TCRdb used MiXCR to reprocess the multiplex PCR reads, holding one entry per CDR3 protein. Altogether 620,000 or so distinct CDR3 sequences are present, approximately 15% being singletons, with the ten largest covering around 12%. The sample taken for sequencing was blood. These receptors came from a woman aged 45-60 years with Graves' ophthalmopathy. Each CDR3 is given with its conserved first and last residue. Each record gives: V gene, clone size, J gene, D gene, CDR3 protein, CDR3 DNA. The D gene is left open where the match is weak. Not every row has a clone size; where given, it reads once, few, many or a size class.

V gene: TRBV7-8
clone size: many
J gene: TRBJ1-5
D gene: TRBD1
CDR3 protein: CASSLRLDRVNQPQHF
CDR3 DNA: TGTGCCAGCAGCCTTAGGTTGGACAGGGTGAATCAGCCCCAGCATTTT

V gene: TRBV12-3/TRBV12-4
clone size: few
J gene: TRBJ1-5
D gene: NA
CDR3 protein: CASSSRSRAYQPQHF
CDR3 DNA: TGTGCCAGCAGCTCAAGGAGCAGGGCCTATCAGCCCCAGCATTTT

V gene: TRBV6-2/TRBV6-3
clone size: NA
J gene: TRBJ2-4
D gene: NA
CDR3 protein: CASSYSAGQYF
CDR3 DNA: TGTGCCAGCAGTTACTCTGCGGGTCAGTACTTC

V gene: TRBV20-1
clone size: many
J gene: TRBJ2-1
D gene: TRBD2
CDR3 protein: CSARELAGQAISYNEQFF
CDR3 DNA: TGCAGTGCTAGAGAACTAGCGGGCCAAGCGATCTCCTACAATGAGCAGTTCTTC

V gene: TRBV28
clone size: many
J gene: TRBJ2-2
D gene: NA
CDR3 protein: CASSFTTGELFF
CDR3 DNA: TGTGCCAGCAGTTTCACCACCGGGGAGCTGTTTTTT

V gene: TRBV5-1
clone size: NA
J gene: TRBJ2-5
D gene: NA
CDR3 protein: CASSGSQSRETQYF
CDR3 DNA: TGCGCCAGCAGCGGGTCACAGAGCAGGGAGACCCAGTACTTC

V gene: TRBV14
clone size: NA
J gene: TRBJ2-1
D gene: NA
CDR3 protein: CASSQGMGGHNEQFF
CDR3 DNA: TGTGCCAGCAGCCAAGGCATGGGGGGACACAATGAGCAGTTCTTC

V gene: TRBV7-3
clone size: many
J gene: TRBJ2-1
D gene: TRBD1
CDR3 protein: CASSRPTGTGITSSYNEQFF
CDR3 DNA: TGTGCCAGCAGCCGCCCTACCGGGACAGGTATTACCAGCTCCTACAATGAGCAGTTCTTC

V gene: TRBV5-1
clone size: NA
J gene: TRBJ2-3
D gene: NA
CDR3 protein: CASSLRKGEITDTQYF
CDR3 DNA: TGCGCCAGCAGCTTGCGGAAAGGGGAGATCACAGATACGCAGTATTTT

V gene: TRBV18
clone size: many
J gene: TRBJ1-1
D gene: TRBD1
CDR3 protein: CASSFGTETGMNTEAFF
CDR3 DNA: TGTGCCAGCTCATTTGGGACGGAGACAGGGATGAACACTGAAGCTTTCTTT

V gene: TRBV7-9
clone size: many
J gene: TRBJ2-1
D gene: NA
CDR3 protein: CASSRDSGLYRNEQFF
CDR3 DNA: TGTGCCAGCAGCCGAGACAGTGGGCTTTATCGGAATGAGCAGTTCTTC

V gene: TRBV15
clone size: few
J gene: TRBJ1-2
D gene: TRBD1
CDR3 protein: CATSSATGGWGGYTF
CDR3 DNA: TGTGCCACCAGCAGTGCGACAGGGGGGTGGGGCGGCTACACCTTC

V gene: TRBV15
clone size: many
J gene: TRBJ1-5
D gene: NA
CDR3 protein: CATSRAGRNQPQHF
CDR3 DNA: TGTGCCACCAGCAGAGCAGGGCGCAATCAGCCCCAGCATTTT

V gene: TRBV18
clone size: many
J gene: TRBJ2-3
D gene: NA
CDR3 protein: CASSPGSSSTDTQYF
CDR3 DNA: TGTGCCAGCTCACCCGGGAGTTCTAGCACAGATACGCAGTATTTT

V gene: TRBV6-2/TRBV6-3
clone size: few
J gene: TRBJ2-1
D gene: TRBD2
CDR3 protein: CASSPFAGGPGNEQFF
CDR3 DNA: TGTGCCAGCAGCCCCTTTGCGGGAGGGCCTGGCAATGAGCAGTTCTTC

V gene: TRBV7-2
clone size: many
J gene: TRBJ2-3
D gene: TRBD2
CDR3 protein: CASSPESGGSTDTQYF
CDR3 DNA: TGTGCCAGCAGCCCTGAGAGCGGGGGATCCACAGATACGCAGTATTTT

V gene: TRBV5-8
clone size: few
J gene: TRBJ1-5
D gene: NA
CDR3 protein: CASSIRGKGQPQHF
CDR3 DNA: TGTGCCAGCAGCATAAGGGGTAAAGGCCAGCCCCAGCATTTT

V gene: TRBV5-6
clone size: NA
J gene: TRBJ2-1
D gene: NA
CDR3 protein: CASNGKTYNEQFF
CDR3 DNA: TGTGCCAGCAATGGGAAAACCTACAATGAGCAGTTCTTC

V gene: TRBV13
clone size: many
J gene: TRBJ1-1
D gene: NA
CDR3 protein: CASSLSGPMNTEAFF
CDR3 DNA: TGTGCCAGCAGCCTCTCGGGACCGATGAACACTGAAGCTTTCTTT

V gene: TRBV28
clone size: many
J gene: TRBJ1-1
D gene: TRBD1
CDR3 protein: CASRTGGKAEAFF
CDR3 DNA: TGTGCCAGCAGAACAGGGGGTAAGGCTGAAGCTTTCTTT

V gene: TRBV4-1
clone size: few
J gene: TRBJ2-3
D gene: NA
CDR3 protein: CASSLVITSTDTQYF
CDR3 DNA: TGCGCCAGCAGCCTGGTTATTACTAGCACAGATACGCAGTATTTT

V gene: TRBV12-3/TRBV12-4
clone size: many
J gene: TRBJ2-3
D gene: TRBD2
CDR3 protein: CASSFLVFRGRSSTDTQYF
CDR3 DNA: TGTGCCAGCAGTTTTTTGGTTTTTCGCGGGAGGAGTAGCACAGATACGCAGTATTTT

V gene: TRBV12-3/TRBV12-4
clone size: many
J gene: TRBJ2-7
D gene: TRBD1
CDR3 protein: CASRLQGPYEQYF
CDR3 DNA: TGTGCCAGCAGGTTACAGGGGCCCTACGAGCAGTACTTC

V gene: TRBV20-1
clone size: few
J gene: TRBJ2-2
D gene: TRBD2
CDR3 protein: CSARALAGVGRGELFF
CDR3 DNA: TGCAGTGCTAGAGCCCTAGCGGGAGTTGGGCGCGGGGAGCTGTTTTTT

V gene: TRBV19
clone size: NA
J gene: TRBJ1-1
D gene: NA
CDR3 protein: CASSSARRPTNTEAFF
CDR3 DNA: TGTGCCAGTAGTTCCGCCCGACGGCCGACAAACACTGAAGCTTTCTTT

V gene: TRBV5-4
clone size: NA
J gene: TRBJ2-7
D gene: NA
CDR3 protein: CAGSSTGYEQYF
CDR3 DNA: TGTGCCGGCAGCTCGACAGGCTACGAGCAGTACTTC

V gene: TRBV7-2
clone size: many
J gene: TRBJ2-3
D gene: TRBD2
CDR3 protein: CASSGTSSGDTQYF
CDR3 DNA: TGTGCCAGCAGCGGGACTAGCTCGGGAGATACGCAGTATTTT

V gene: TRBV5-5
clone size: few
J gene: TRBJ2-5
D gene: TRBD2
CDR3 protein: CASSPRLAGVGETQYF
CDR3 DNA: TGTGCCAGCAGCCCCAGACTAGCGGGAGTTGGAGAGACCCAGTACTTC

V gene: TRBV7-2
clone size: many
J gene: TRBJ2-2
D gene: NA
CDR3 protein: CASSFAQGRAGELFF
CDR3 DNA: TGTGCCAGCAGCTTTGCACAGGGCAGAGCCGGGGAGCTGTTTTTT

V gene: TRBV6-2/TRBV6-3
clone size: many
J gene: TRBJ1-2
D gene: NA
CDR3 protein: CASSYHGEPNYGYTF
CDR3 DNA: TGTGCCAGCAGTTACCACGGGGAACCTAACTATGGCTACACCTTC